The next 27 T cell receptor beta chains were all read from a single sample in a study of early T cells in non-severe SARS-CoV-2 infection. MiXCR, applied by TCRdb to the 5' RACE reads, yields one record per CDR3 protein. The sample holds about 52,000 distinct CDR3 sequences, approximately 7.6% seen once. The sample taken for sequencing was whole blood. The receptor source for this set is an adult who was a healthcare worker with PCR-confirmed SARS-CoV-2 infection or an uninfected control (not recorded which).

This chain joins TRBV4-2 and TRBJ2-3; 8 bases align to TRBD2. The CDR3 runs to 18 residues. CDR1 is LGHNA and CDR2 is YNFKEQ in the germline V gene. Trimming removed 3 bases from V and 4 bases from J; junction bases left unmatched: 15. CDR3 coding DNA: TGTGCCAGCAGCCATAGTGGGAGGACTAGCCGTACCGCAGATACGCAGTATTTT. Its protein product is CASSHSGRTSRTADTQYF.

In this sample, this clonotype turned up a few times. The V call is TRBV11-2, the J call TRBJ2-3; 8 nucleotides line up with TRBD1. The ends lost 3 bases at V and 3 bases at J; junction bases unmatched: 8. Germline assignment: CDR1 SGHAT and CDR2 FQNNGV. CDR3 length: 16 residues. The CDR3 spells CASSFPSGGRTDTQYF. Here the CDR3 DNA reads TGTGCCAGCAGCTTCCCCTCAGGGGGCAGGACAGATACGCAGTATTTT.

This clonotype was picked up a small number of times. The V and J genes are TRBV4-2 and TRBJ2-1; a possible D gene is TRBD1 (6 bases). The CDR3 sequence is 14 residues long. The germline V gene has CDR1 LGHNA and CDR2 YNFKEQ. Deletions cut 0 bases from V and 7 bases from J, with 10 bases between. The DNA of the CDR3 is TGTGCCAGCAGCCAAGAGGGGGCGCGAAATGAGCAGTTCTTC. As protein: CASSQEGARNEQFF.

The table lists this clonotype with many counts. The genes are TRBV20-1 and TRBJ2-1; TRBD2 aligns across 7 bases. In germline, CDR1 is DFQATT, CDR2 SNEGSKA (reference sequence). The CDR3 spans 15 residues. Trimming took 6 bases from V and 10 from J; bases not matched to a gene: 18. CDR3 coding DNA: TGCAGTGCCCAGACGGGTGGACTAGTGAGAGCGGAGCAGTTCTTC. As protein: CSAQTGGLVRAEQFF.

Many counts were recorded for this clonotype. The rearrangement joins TRBV21-1 to TRBJ2-3; the table's TRBD1 call for D was not verified on the DNA. TRBV21-1 is classified as a pseudogene. The CDR3 totals 15 residues. In DNA form, the CDR3 reads TGTGCCAGCAGCAGCGAACAGGGTTGCACAGATACGCAGTATTTT. Translated, it gives CASSSEQGCTDTQYF.

This clonotype came up a few times. The gene calls are TRBV12-3 or TRBV12-4 and TRBJ1-6; D uncertain. Trimming took off 5 bases at V and 11 bases at J, with 19 bases between the two ends. This CDR3 has 15 residues. The CDR3 here is CASSPSAMREAPLHF. Written as DNA, the CDR3 is TGTGCCAGCAGTCCTTCCGCGATGCGGGAGGCACCCCTCCACTTT.

This rearrangement joins TRBV29-1 to TRBJ1-3; maybe TRBD1 (5 bases). The CDR3 runs 13 residues. The V gene's germline CDR1 is SQVTM and CDR2 ANQGSEA. Trimming removed 5 bases at V and 2 bases at J, with 10 bases between. CDR3 sequence: CSVIGDPGNTIYF. The CDR3 nucleotides are TGCAGCGTTATAGGGGATCCTGGAAACACCATATATTTT.

This clonotype has only a few counts. The chain links TRBV19 to TRBJ1-3, with D perhaps TRBD1 (5 bases). This CDR3 is built from 16 residues. V gave up 4 bases and J gave up 8 bases, with 21 bases separating them. The germline V gene encodes CDR1 LNHDA and CDR2 SQIVND (reference sequence). CDR3 sequence: CASSTRQLQAWDTIYF. CDR3 bases: TGTGCCAGTAGTACCCGACAGCTCCAAGCGTGGGACACCATATATTTT.

The genes are TRBV20-1 and TRBJ2-7; 9 positions agree with TRBD2. From germline, CDR1 is DFQATT and CDR2 SNEGSKA (reference sequence). V lost 7 bases and J lost 3; bases outside the gene matches: 1. This CDR3 is built from 11 residues. Written as DNA, the CDR3 is TGCAGTGTAGCGGGGGACTACGAGCAGTACTTC. This gives the protein CSVAGDYEQYF.

This clonotype was seen ten or more times. The chain joins TRBV12-3 or TRBV12-4 to TRBJ2-5; 10 bases match TRBD1. The CDR3 spans 15 residues. J gave up 5 bases and V 5 bases, and 8 bases lay outside the gene matches. The CDR3 is CASSAGDRGVETQYF. In DNA, the CDR3 is TGTGCCAGCAGTGCAGGGGACAGGGGAGTGGAGACCCAGTACTTC.

The chain combines TRBV11-2 with TRBJ1-3; D not certain. Between the trimmed V and J ends, which lost 0 bases and 2 bases, there was a span of 11 bases. The CDR3 is made up of 16 amino acids. Germline CDR1 SGHAT, CDR2 FQNNGV. The CDR3 DNA reads TGTGCCAGCAGCTTAGATGCAGGAGGGCCTGGAAACACCATATATTTT. This codes for CASSLDAGGPGNTIYF.

This clonotype was observed a handful of times. The chain joins TRBV4-2 to TRBJ2-7; TRBD2 matches at 9 bases. The CDR3 consists of 14 residues. V trimming: 4 bases; J trimming: 4 bases; junction bases outside the gene matches: 5. Looked up from germline, CDR1 is LGHNA and CDR2 is YNFKEQ. CDR3 residues: CASSLSGGLYEQYF. DNA for the CDR3: TGTGCCAGCAGCCTTAGCGGGGGCCTATACGAGCAGTACTTC.

This clonotype was recorded at least ten times. The chain has TRBV5-1 and TRBJ2-1, with D perhaps being TRBD1 or TRBD2 (5 bases each). CDR3 size: 19 residues. Trimming took off 5 bases at V and 0 bases at J, with 24 bases between the two ends. In germline, CDR1 is SGHRS, CDR2 YFSETQ. The CDR3 is CASRPPGLNKGSSYNEQFF. CDR3 bases: TGCGCCAGCAGGCCCCCGGGGCTCAACAAAGGGAGCTCCTACAATGAGCAGTTCTTC.

This clonotype was seen a handful of times. The rearrangement joins TRBV19 to TRBJ2-2, with D perhaps TRBD2 (6 bases). V gave up 9 bases and J gave up 0 bases, with 17 bases separating them. Germline CDR1 LNHDA, CDR2 SQIVND (reference sequence). The CDR3 contains 16 residues. CDR3 loop: CASRGRGIPNTGELFF. CDR3 bases: TGTGCCAGCAGAGGCCGGGGGATTCCGAACACCGGGGAGCTGTTTTTT.

The gene calls are TRBV11-2 and TRBJ2-1; no clear D. Trimming took 0 bases from V and 4 from J, leaving 7 bases between them. The CDR3 totals 14 residues. Germline CDR1 reads SGHAT; CDR2 reads FQNNGV. CDR3 DNA: TGTGCCAGCAGCTTAGAACCGGAATACAATGAGCAGTTCTTC. Translation: CASSLEPEYNEQFF.

In this sample, this clonotype turned up many times. The V gene is TRBV19, the J gene TRBJ2-7; no reliable D call. The ends were cut back, 0 bases at V and 3 bases at J, with 9 bases in the middle. CDR3 size: 14 residues. In germline, CDR1 is LNHDA, CDR2 SQIVND (reference sequence). CDR3 in DNA: TGTGCCAGTAGTATAGAGGTAGGTGGCTACGAGCAGTACTTC. This gives the protein CASSIEVGGYEQYF. The full variable domain, its missing parts supplied by reference TRBV19 and TRBJ2-7, is DGGITQSPKYLFRKEGQNVTLSCEQNLNHDAMYWYRQDPGQGLRLIYYSQIVNDFQKGDIAEGYSVSREKKESFPLTVTSAQKNPTAFYLCASSIEVGGYEQYFGPGTRLTVT.

The table lists this clonotype with many counts. Written as DNA, the CDR3 is TGTGCCTGGAGTGTAGGGGGAGGGGGTTCTAACTATGGCTACACCTTC. Encoded protein: CAWSVGGGGSNYGYTF. The chain links TRBV30 to TRBJ1-2; tentative D call: TRBD1 (6 bases). Germline CDR1 is GTSNPN and CDR2 is SVGIG (reference sequence). CDR3 length equals 16 residues. V was cut by 0 bases and J by 0 bases, with 14 bases left in between.

In its sample, this clonotype was seen a few times. This chain connects TRBV25-1 to TRBJ2-7, with D tentatively TRBD2 (6 bases). The V gene lost 8 bases and the J gene lost 6 bases, with 11 bases spanning the gap. The CDR3 sequence is 11 residues long. CDR1 MGHDK and CDR2 SYGVNS come from the germline V gene. Here the CDR3 DNA reads TGTGCCAGCTCTCGAGCGGGCGAGCAGTACTTC. Translating it yields CASSRAGEQYF.

In its sample, this clonotype was seen many times. The chain combines TRBV18 with TRBJ2-1; 7 nucleotides line up with TRBD2. CDR1 and CDR2 from the germline V gene are KGHSH and LQKENI. Trimming at V came to 0 bases and at J to 6 bases, leaving 2 bases not matched to a gene. The CDR3 covers 14 residues. The CDR3 reads CASSPPGLSNEQFF. The CDR3 DNA reads as TGTGCCAGCTCACCACCGGGACTATCCAATGAGCAGTTCTTC.

This clonotype showed up many times. The CDR3 sequence: CASSLDPNYGYTF. The DNA for the CDR3 is TGTGCCAGCAGCTTAGATCCTAACTATGGCTACACCTTC. The J gene is TRBJ1-2, the V gene TRBV7-2, with D uncertain. Trimming cost V 1 base and J 0 bases, with 3 bases left between them. There are 13 residues in the CDR3. Germline CDR1 SGHTA, CDR2 FQGNSA. The variable domain in full, completed from reference TRBV7-2 and TRBJ1-2, reads GAGVSQSPSNKVTEKGKDVELRCDPISGHTALYWYRQSLGQGLEFLIYFQGNSAPDKSGLPSDRFSAERTGGSVSTLTIQRTQQEDSAVYLCASSLDPNYGYTFGSGTRLTVV.

This clonotype was recorded a few times. V is TRBV27 and J is TRBJ2-1, with unresolved D. Germline V gene lookup returns CDR1 MNHEY and CDR2 SMNVEV (reference sequence). Trimming took 9 bases from V and 8 from J, leaving 8 bases between them. This CDR3 has 10 amino acids. CDR3 sequence (DNA): TGTGCCAGTGGCCTCCATGAGCAGTTCTTC. This sequence encodes CASGLHEQFF.

A few counts support this clonotype. J is TRBJ2-6 and V is TRBV11-2, with D possibly TRBD1 on 6 matching bases. Per germline, CDR1 SGHAT and CDR2 FQNNGV. The ends were cut back, 7 bases at V and 0 bases at J, with 16 bases in the middle. The CDR3 is made up of 17 amino acids. The CDR3 sequence is CASTQGWQTSGANVLTF. DNA of the CDR3: TGTGCCAGCACCCAGGGGTGGCAGACCTCTGGGGCCAACGTCCTGACTTTC.

This clonotype was counted only a few times. The CDR3 DNA follows: TGTGCCAGCAGTTACCGCCTAGCGGACGAGCAGTACTTC. Protein product: CASSYRLADEQYF. V and J are TRBV6-2 or TRBV6-3 and TRBJ2-7; 7 bases align to TRBD2. J gave up 5 bases and V 2 bases, and 3 bases lay outside the gene matches. CDR3 size: 13 residues. The germline V gene encodes CDR1 MNHEY and CDR2 SVGEGT.

The chain combines TRBV11-2 with TRBJ2-3; no firm D call. CDR3 length equals 13 residues. Germline CDR1 and CDR2: SGHAT and FQNNGV. The V end was cut by 7 bases, the J end by 2 bases, with 10 bases between. The CDR3 loop reads CASMFMYTDTQYF. CDR3 sequence (DNA): TGTGCCAGCATGTTCATGTACACAGATACGCAGTATTTT.

This clonotype has a count of ten or more. The chain is built from TRBV30 and TRBJ2-7, with D tentatively TRBD2 (5 bases). The germline V gene encodes CDR1 GTSNPN and CDR2 SVGIG (reference sequence). With 2 bases removed from V and 7 bases from J, the gap between germline ends came to 15 bases. This CDR3 is built from 13 residues. CDR3 sequence reads: CAWSNGGPREQYF. CDR3 sequence (DNA): TGTGCCTGGAGTAACGGCGGGCCGAGGGAGCAGTACTTC. The entire variable domain, with the rest obtained from reference TRBV30 and TRBJ2-7, is as follows: SQTIHQWPATLVQPVGSPLSLECTVEGTSNPNLYWYRQAAGRGLQLLFYSVGIGQISSEVPQNLSASRPQDRQFILSSKKLLLSDSGFYLCAWSNGGPREQYFGPGTRLTVT.

CDR3 protein: CSAKHGLTYEQYF. CDR3 coding DNA: TGCAGTGCTAAACACGGACTGACCTACGAGCAGTACTTC. This chain links TRBV20-1 with TRBJ2-7, with a possible D match to TRBD2 (5 bases). CDR3 length: 13 residues. Germline CDR1 DFQATT, CDR2 SNEGSKA (reference sequence). Trimming pared 4 bases from V and 2 bases from J, leaving 12 bases between.

This chain links TRBV3-1 with TRBJ2-3, with D uncertain. The V end lost 4 bases, the J end lost 1 base, and 12 bases lay between the germline ends. The CDR3 is made up of 15 amino acids. CDR1 is LGHDT and CDR2 is YNNKEL in the germline V gene (reference sequence). Here the CDR3 reads CASSRTHGRTDTQYF. For the CDR3, the DNA is TGTGCCAGCAGCCGCACGCACGGCCGCACAGATACGCAGTATTTT.